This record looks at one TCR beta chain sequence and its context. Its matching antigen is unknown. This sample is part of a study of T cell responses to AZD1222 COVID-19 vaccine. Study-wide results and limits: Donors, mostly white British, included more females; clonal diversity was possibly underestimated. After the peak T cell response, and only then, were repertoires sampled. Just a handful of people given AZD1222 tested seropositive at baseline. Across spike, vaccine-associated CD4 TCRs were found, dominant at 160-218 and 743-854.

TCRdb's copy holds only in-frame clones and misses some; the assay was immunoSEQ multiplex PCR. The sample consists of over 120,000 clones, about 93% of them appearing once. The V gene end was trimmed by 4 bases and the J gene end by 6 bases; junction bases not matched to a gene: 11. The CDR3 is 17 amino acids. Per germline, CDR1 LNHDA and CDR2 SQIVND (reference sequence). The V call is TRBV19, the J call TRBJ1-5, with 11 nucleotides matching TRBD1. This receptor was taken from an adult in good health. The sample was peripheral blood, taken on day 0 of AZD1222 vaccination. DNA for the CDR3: TGTGCCAGTAGTAAAAAAGTAGGGACAGGGGGTTTTCAGCCCCAGCATTTT. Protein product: CASSKKVGTGGFQPQHF.